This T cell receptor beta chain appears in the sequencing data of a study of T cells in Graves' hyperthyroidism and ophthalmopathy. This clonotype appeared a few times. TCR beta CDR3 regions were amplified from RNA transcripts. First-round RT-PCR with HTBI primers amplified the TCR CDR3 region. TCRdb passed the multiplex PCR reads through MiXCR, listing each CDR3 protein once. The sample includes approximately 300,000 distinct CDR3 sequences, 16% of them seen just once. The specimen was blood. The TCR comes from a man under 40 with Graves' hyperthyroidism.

The DNA of the CDR3 is TGTGCCAGCAGCTCGGGACTAGCGGGACACGAGCAGTACTTC. This translates into CASSSGLAGHEQYF. This rearrangement joins TRBV7-9 to TRBJ2-7; 13 bases match TRBD2. This CDR3 region has 14 residues. Germline V CDR1 and CDR2: SEHNR, FQNEAQ (reference sequence). Trimming took 4 bases from V and 5 from J; bases not matched to a gene: 2.